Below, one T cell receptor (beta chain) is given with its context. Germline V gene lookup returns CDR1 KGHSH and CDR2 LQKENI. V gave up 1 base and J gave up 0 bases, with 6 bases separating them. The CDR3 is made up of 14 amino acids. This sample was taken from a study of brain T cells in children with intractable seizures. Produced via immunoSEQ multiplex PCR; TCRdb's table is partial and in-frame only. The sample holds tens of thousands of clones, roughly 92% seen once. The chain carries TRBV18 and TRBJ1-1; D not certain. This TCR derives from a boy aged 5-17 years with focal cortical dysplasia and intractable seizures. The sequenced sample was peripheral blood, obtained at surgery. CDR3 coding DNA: TGTGCCAGCTCACCACGGCAGATGAACACTGAAGCTTTCTTT. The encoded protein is CASSPRQMNTEAFF.